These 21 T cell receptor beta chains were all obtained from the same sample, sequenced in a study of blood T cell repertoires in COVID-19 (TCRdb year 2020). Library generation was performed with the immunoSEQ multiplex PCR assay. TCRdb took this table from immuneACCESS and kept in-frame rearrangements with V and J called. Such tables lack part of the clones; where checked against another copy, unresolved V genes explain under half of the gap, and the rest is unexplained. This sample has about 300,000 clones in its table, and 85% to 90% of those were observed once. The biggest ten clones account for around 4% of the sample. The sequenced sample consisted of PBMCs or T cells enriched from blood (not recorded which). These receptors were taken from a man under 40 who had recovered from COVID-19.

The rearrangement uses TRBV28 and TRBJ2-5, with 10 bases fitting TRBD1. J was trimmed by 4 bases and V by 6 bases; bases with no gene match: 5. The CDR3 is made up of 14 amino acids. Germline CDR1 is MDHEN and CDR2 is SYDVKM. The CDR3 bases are TGTGCCAGCAGGGGATGGGACAGGGGAGAGACCCAGTACTTC. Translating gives CASRGWDRGETQYF.

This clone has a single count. CDR3 in DNA: TGTGCCAGCAGCCAATGGGATCGGGGCACTGAAGCTTTCTTT. It translates to CASSQWDRGTEAFF. The V and J genes are TRBV3-1 (or the pseudogene TRBV3-2) and TRBJ1-1, with D unresolved. Germline V gene lookup returns CDR1 LGHDT and CDR2 YNNKEL (reference sequence). CDR3 size: 14 residues. V lost 2 bases and J 4 bases, leaving 11 bases between the germline ends.

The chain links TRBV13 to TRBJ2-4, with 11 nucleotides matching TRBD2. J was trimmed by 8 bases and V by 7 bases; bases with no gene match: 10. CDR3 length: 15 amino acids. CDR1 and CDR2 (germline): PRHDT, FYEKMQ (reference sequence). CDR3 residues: CASTSSIAGGYIQYF. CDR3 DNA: TGTGCCAGCACCTCTTCAATAGCGGGAGGGTACATTCAGTACTTC.

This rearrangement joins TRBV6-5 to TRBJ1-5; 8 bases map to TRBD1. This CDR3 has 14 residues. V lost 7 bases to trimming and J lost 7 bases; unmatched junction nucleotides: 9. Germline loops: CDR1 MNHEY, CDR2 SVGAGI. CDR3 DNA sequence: TGTGCCAGCATTAACAGGGGGTTGGGACAGCCCCAGCATTTT. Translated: CASINRGLGQPQHF.

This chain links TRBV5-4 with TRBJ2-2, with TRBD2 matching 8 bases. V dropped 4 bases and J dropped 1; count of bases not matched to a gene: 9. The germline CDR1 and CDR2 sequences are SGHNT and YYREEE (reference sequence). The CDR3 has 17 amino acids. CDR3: CASSPFFAGGNTGELFF. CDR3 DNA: TGTGCCAGCAGCCCTTTTTTTGCGGGAGGGAACACCGGGGAGCTGTTTTTT.

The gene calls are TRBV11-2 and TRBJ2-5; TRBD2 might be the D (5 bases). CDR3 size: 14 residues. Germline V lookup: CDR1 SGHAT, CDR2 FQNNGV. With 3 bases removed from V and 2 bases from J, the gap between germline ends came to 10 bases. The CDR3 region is CASSFQRVQETQYF. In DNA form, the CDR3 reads TGTGCCAGCAGCTTTCAGAGGGTTCAAGAGACCCAGTACTTC. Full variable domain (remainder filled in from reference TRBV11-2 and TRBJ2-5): EAGVAQSPRYKIIEKRQSVAFWCNPISGHATLYWYQQILGQGPKLLIQFQNNGVVDDSQLPKDRFSAERLKGVDSTLKIQPAKLEDSAVYLCASSFQRVQETQYFGPGTRLLVL.

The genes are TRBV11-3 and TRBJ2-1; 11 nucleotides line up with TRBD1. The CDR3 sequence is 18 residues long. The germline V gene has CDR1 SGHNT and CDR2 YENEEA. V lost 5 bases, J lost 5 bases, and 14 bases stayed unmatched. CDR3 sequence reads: CASSHRTGGRREHNEQFF. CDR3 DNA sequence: TGTGCCAGCAGCCACCGGACAGGGGGCAGGAGGGAGCACAATGAGCAGTTCTTC.

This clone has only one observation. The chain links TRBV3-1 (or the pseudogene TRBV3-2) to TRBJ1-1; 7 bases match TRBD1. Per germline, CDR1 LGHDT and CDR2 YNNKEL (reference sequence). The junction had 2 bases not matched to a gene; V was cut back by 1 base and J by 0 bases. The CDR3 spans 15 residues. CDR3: CASSQAQGVNTEAFF. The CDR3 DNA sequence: TGTGCCAGCAGCCAAGCTCAGGGGGTGAACACTGAAGCTTTCTTT.

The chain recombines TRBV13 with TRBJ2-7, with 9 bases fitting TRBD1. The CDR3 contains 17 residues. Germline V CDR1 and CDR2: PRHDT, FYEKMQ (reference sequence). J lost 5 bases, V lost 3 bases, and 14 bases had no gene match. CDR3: CASSFLLPGQGKNEQYF. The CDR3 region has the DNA TGTGCCAGCAGCTTTTTATTGCCGGGACAGGGAAAGAACGAGCAGTACTTC.

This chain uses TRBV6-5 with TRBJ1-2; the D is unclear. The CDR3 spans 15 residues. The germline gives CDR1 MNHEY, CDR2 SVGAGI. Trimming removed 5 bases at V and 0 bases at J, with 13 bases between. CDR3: CASSPRFGANYGYTF. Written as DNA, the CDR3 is TGTGCCAGCAGTCCCCGGTTTGGAGCTAACTATGGCTACACCTTC.

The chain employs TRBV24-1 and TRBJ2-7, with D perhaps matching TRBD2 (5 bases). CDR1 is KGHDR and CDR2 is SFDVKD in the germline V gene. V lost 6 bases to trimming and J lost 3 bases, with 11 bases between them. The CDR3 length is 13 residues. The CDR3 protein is CATSRGPDYEQYF. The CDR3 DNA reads TGTGCCACCAGTCGCGGGCCCGACTACGAGCAGTACTTC.

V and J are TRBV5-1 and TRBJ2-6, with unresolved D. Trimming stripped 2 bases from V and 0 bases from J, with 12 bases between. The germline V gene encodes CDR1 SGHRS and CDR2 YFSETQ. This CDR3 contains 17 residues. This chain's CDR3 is CASSLRGANSGANVLTF. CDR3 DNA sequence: TGCGCCAGCAGCTTACGCGGCGCGAACTCTGGGGCCAACGTCCTGACTTTC.

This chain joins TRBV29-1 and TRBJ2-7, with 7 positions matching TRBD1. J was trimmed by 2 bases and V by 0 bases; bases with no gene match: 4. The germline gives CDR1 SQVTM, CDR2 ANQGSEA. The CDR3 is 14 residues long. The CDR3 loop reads CSVEEVGTAYEQYF. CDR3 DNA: TGCAGCGTTGAAGAGGTAGGGACAGCCTACGAGCAGTACTTC.

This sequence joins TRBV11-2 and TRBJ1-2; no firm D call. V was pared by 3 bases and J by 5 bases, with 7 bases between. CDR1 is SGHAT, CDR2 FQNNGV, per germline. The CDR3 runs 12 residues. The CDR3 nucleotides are TGTGCCAGCAGCTTTCGGAGGTATGGCTACACCTTC. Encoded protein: CASSFRRYGYTF.

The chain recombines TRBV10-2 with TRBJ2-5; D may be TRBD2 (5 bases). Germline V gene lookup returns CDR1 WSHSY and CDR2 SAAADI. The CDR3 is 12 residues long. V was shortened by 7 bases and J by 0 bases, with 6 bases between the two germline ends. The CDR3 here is CASTADQETQYF. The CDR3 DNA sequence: TGCGCCAGCACAGCGGACCAAGAGACCCAGTACTTC.

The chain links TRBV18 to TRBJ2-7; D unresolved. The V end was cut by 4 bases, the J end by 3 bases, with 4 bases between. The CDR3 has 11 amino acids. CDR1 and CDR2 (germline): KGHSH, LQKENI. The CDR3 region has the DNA TGTGCCAGCTCACGAGACTACGAGCAGTACTTC. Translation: CASSRDYEQYF.

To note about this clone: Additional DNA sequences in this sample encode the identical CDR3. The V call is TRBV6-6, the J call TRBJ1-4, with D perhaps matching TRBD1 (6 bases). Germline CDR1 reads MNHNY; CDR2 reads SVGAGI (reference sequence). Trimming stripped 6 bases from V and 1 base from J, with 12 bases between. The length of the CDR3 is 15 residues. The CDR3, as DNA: TGTGCCAGCAGCCCTAGGGGGGGAACTAATGAAAAACTGTTTTTT. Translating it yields CASSPRGGTNEKLFF.

CDR3 bases: TGTGCCAGCAGCTTGGAGGCCAGGGTCCACGAGCAGTACTTC. Its translation is CASSLEARVHEQYF. The chain combines TRBV5-4 with TRBJ2-7, with D possibly TRBD1 on 5 matching bases. The CDR3 covers 14 residues. Per germline, CDR1 SGHNT and CDR2 YYREEE (reference sequence). V was pared by 0 bases and J by 5 bases, with 12 bases between.

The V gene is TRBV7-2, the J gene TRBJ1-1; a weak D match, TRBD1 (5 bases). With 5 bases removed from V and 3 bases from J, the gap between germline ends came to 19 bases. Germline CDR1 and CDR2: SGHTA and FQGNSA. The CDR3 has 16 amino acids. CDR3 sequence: CASSRMPYGRDTEAFF. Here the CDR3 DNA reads TGTGCCAGCAGCCGTATGCCCTACGGCAGGGACACTGAAGCTTTCTTT. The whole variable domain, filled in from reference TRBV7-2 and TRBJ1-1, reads GAGVSQSPSNKVTEKGKDVELRCDPISGHTALYWYRQSLGQGLEFLIYFQGNSAPDKSGLPSDRFSAERTGGSVSTLTIQRTQQEDSAVYLCASSRMPYGRDTEAFFGQGTRLTVV.

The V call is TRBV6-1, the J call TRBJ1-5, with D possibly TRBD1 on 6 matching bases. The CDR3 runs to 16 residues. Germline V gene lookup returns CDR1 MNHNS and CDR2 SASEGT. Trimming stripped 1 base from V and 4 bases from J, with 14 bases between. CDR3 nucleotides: TGTGCCAGCAGTGAAGTGGCAGGGGCCTTGAATCAGCCCCAGCATTTT. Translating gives CASSEVAGALNQPQHF.

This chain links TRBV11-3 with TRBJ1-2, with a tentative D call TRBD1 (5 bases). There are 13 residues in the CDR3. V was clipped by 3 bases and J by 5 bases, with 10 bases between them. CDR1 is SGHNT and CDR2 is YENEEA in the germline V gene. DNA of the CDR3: TGTGCCAGCAGCTTGCCGGGGGGGTATGGCTACACCTTC. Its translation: CASSLPGGYGYTF. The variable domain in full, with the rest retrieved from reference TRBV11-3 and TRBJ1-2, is EAGVVQSPRYKIIEKKQPVAFWCNPISGHNTLYWYLQNLGQGPELLIRYENEEAVDDSQLPKDRFSAERLKGVDSTLKIQPAELGDSAVYLCASSLPGGYGYTFGSGTRLTVV.